This is a list of T cell receptor beta chains from one sample in a study of T cells in Graves' hyperthyroidism and ophthalmopathy. MiXCR was run by TCRdb on the multiplex PCR reads, yielding one entry per CDR3 protein. The table includes about 660,000 distinct CDR3 sequences, 45% detected once. Sequences were obtained from peripheral blood or thyroid tissue (not recorded which). Receptors were obtained from an adult man with Graves' disease, either hyperthyroidism or ophthalmopathy (not recorded which). Each CDR3 is given with its conserved first and last residue. Size values are once, few and many counts, or a class for expanded clones, and some rows have none.

>many|TRBJ1-4|15|TRBV10-3
CAISEAGVGGEKLFF
>many|TRBJ1-1|15|TRBV24-1
CATSDPGYPNTEAFF
>.|TRBJ2-7|16|TRBV5-1
CASSFGSTGSTYEQYF
>few|TRBJ1-3|16|TRBV29-1
CSVKETGLIPGNTIYF
>.|TRBJ2-2|12|TRBV7-4
CASSLESGGLFF
>.|TRBJ2-2|12|TRBV20-1
CSASSPAGELFF
>.|TRBJ2-2|16|TRBV7-9
CASSLIGAGNTGELFF
>.|TRBJ1-5|15|TRBV24-1
CATSTGTGYNQPQHF
>.|TRBJ1-2|13|TRBV2
CASLGRGLDGYTF
>.|TRBJ1-4|16|TRBV10-3
CAIKGGSGDRNEKLFF
>.|TRBJ1-1|16|TRBV10-3
CAIRGGQGPFWTEAFF
>many|TRBJ1-1|12|TRBV7-9
CASSLAQYEAFF
>few|TRBJ2-6|19|TRBV9
CASSLLKMAGGHGANVLTF
>many|TRBJ1-1|14|TRBV10-3
CAISAQLGDTEAFF
>few|TRBJ1-5|15|TRBV19
CASSIIRVGGQPQHF
>many|TRBJ1-5|12|TRBV7-8
CASSAQGPPQHF
>.|TRBJ1-3|14|TRBV7-8
CASSLQDLGNTIYF
>.|TRBJ1-4|15|TRBV7-9
CASSLLRQGNEKLFF
>once|TRBJ2-6|14|TRBV24-1
CATSDGQQANVLTF
>.|TRBJ2-7|13|TRBV20-1
CSADRGVGNEQYF
>many|TRBJ2-6|16|TRBV24-1
CATSDPAFSGANVLTF
>few|TRBJ1-2|14|TRBV7-9
CASFRQGQGYGYTF
>.|TRBJ1-4|15|TRBV2
CASGEGYPTNEKLFF
>.|TRBJ1-4|14|TRBV19
CASSLRDNIEKLFF
>few|TRBJ1-2|14|TRBV7-9
CASSEADDNYGYTF
>many|TRBJ1-6|13|TRBV29-1
CSVLGQGESPLHF
>.|TRBJ2-6|15|TRBV19
CASHDDVSGANVLTF
>.|TRBJ1-5|15|TRBV7-9
CASSQAQGSSQPQHF
>.|TRBJ1-6|16|TRBV20-1
CSASQFRDRLNSPLHF
>.|TRBJ1-5|12|TRBV30
CALDRGNQSQHF
>.|TRBJ2-7|13|TRBV29-1
CSSQQQGGYEQYF
>once|TRBJ2-2|14|TRBV29-1
CSVMPSGGTGELFF
>.|TRBJ2-7|15|TRBV7-9
CASSQDPRTTYEQYF
>few|TRBJ1-1|12|TRBV6-5
CASSYRNTEAFF
>few|TRBJ1-2|14|TRBV11-2
CASSLPGHFYGYTF
>.|TRBJ2-5|15|TRBV7-8
CASSLDLELQETQYF
>few|TRBJ2-5|17|TRBV5-1
CASSHGRGQGIHETQYF
>.|TRBJ1-4|15|TRBV19
CASSMNIGVREKLFF
>.|TRBJ2-3|19|TRBV7-9
CASSQEGRRQTFSTDTQYF
>.|TRBJ1-5|14|TRBV10-2
CASSDGTGASPQHF
>many|TRBJ1-2|17|TRBV24-1
CATSDGRTASFFYGYTF
>.|TRBJ1-1|14|TRBV29-1
CSIEELGSGIDAFF
>many|TRBJ1-5|16|TRBV7-8
CASSPRDSLSNQPQHF
>.|TRBJ2-7|14|TRBV7-6
CASSYGTGLGEQYF